Listed below are T cell receptor beta chains from one sample, sequenced in a study of T cell responses to AZD1222 COVID-19 vaccine. Here immunoSEQ multiplex PCR was the method, and the copy in TCRdb shows in-frame clones only, minus some. The repertoire holds some 84,000 clones, with around 85% as singletons. The source was peripheral blood, collected 28 days after the second AZD1222 dose. The receptors here all came from an adult who received the AZD1222 COVID-19 vaccine. Both conserved end residues are part of each CDR3. Each record gives: J gene, clone size, D gene, V gene, CDR3 DNA, CDR3 protein. The D gene is left open where the match is weak. A clone size is listed for some rows: how often the clone was seen (once, few, many), or a class if it is expanded.

TRBJ2-5,once,NA,TRBV9,TGTGCCAGCAGCCTGGAGGGACAGATCCAAGAGACCCAGTACTTC,CASSLEGQIQETQYF
TRBJ1-2,NA,NA,TRBV7-3,TGTGCCAGCAGCTCAGGCGTTGGCGGCTACACCTTC,CASSSGVGGYTF
TRBJ1-5,few,TRBD1,TRBV9,TGTGCCAGCAGCGCCCCCGGGACAGGGCACAATCAGCCCCAGCATTTT,CASSAPGTGHNQPQHF
TRBJ1-3,NA,TRBD1,TRBV6-2/TRBV6-3,TGTGCCAGCAGTCCCCCGGGACAGGGGGCCCGTGGAGGAAACACCATATATTTT,CASSPPGQGARGGNTIYF
TRBJ1-2,NA,NA,TRBV24-1,TGTGCCACCAGTGATTCACTGGGGGGCTGGGGCTATGGCTACACCTTC,CATSDSLGGWGYGYTF
TRBJ2-3,NA,TRBD2,TRBV7-6,TGTGCCAGCAGCCTCGCAGCGGGGGCTGGCACAGATACGCAGTATTTT,CASSLAAGAGTDTQYF
TRBJ2-5,once,TRBD1,TRBV9,TGTGCCAGCAGCGTAGGGACAGGGTTACGGGAGACCCAGTACTTC,CASSVGTGLRETQYF
TRBJ1-2,NA,TRBD1,TRBV4-1,TGCGCCAGCAGCCCCTCAGACAGGGGCTATGGCTACACCTTC,CASSPSDRGYGYTF
TRBJ1-4,NA,NA,TRBV5-1,TGCGCCAGCAGCTTTTTTCAGGCAACTAATGAAAAACTGTTTTTT,CASSFFQATNEKLFF
TRBJ2-5,NA,TRBD2,TRBV5-4,TGTGCCAGCAGCCTAGCGGGGGGGCGGCAAGAGACCCAGTACTTC,CASSLAGGRQETQYF
TRBJ1-4,NA,TRBD1,TRBV6-2/TRBV6-3,TGTGCCAGCAGTTACGCCCCGGGACAGAGATCGACTAATGAAAAACTGTTTTTT,CASSYAPGQRSTNEKLFF
TRBJ2-1,NA,TRBD1,TRBV11-1,TGTGCCAGCAGCTCTTCCGCAGGACAGGGGACCGGGGAGCAGTTCTTC,CASSSSAGQGTGEQFF
TRBJ2-5,NA,NA,TRBV20-1,TGCAGTGCTCCCATGAGGGAGACCCAGTACTTC,CSAPMRETQYF
TRBJ2-5,NA,NA,TRBV6-5,TGTGCCAGCAGAGGCCTGGGACAAGAGACCCAGTACTTC,CASRGLGQETQYF
TRBJ1-1,once,TRBD1,TRBV5-5,TGTGCCAGCAGCCCCCGTCGGACAGGCTTGGTGAACACTGAAGCTTTCTTT,CASSPRRTGLVNTEAFF
TRBJ1-4,once,NA,TRBV5-1,TGCGCCAGCAGCTCAACAGGGTTTAATGAAAAACTGTTTTTT,CASSSTGFNEKLFF
TRBJ2-5,once,TRBD1,TRBV5-1,TGCGCCAGCAGCCTGGACAGGGGTATTTACCAAGAGACCCAGTACTTC,CASSLDRGIYQETQYF
TRBJ2-5,NA,NA,TRBV5-5,TGTGCCAGCAGCGCGAGGGGGGAGACCCAGTACTTC,CASSARGETQYF
TRBJ2-7,NA,NA,TRBV6-6,TGTGCCAGCAGTTTCGGGCACCCCTACGAGCAGTACTTC,CASSFGHPYEQYF
TRBJ2-7,NA,TRBD2,TRBV19,TGTGCCAGTAGTATCGGGGACTACCACGAGCAGTACTTC,CASSIGDYHEQYF
TRBJ1-6,NA,NA,TRBV7-9,TGTGCCAGCAGCTTAGGCGGCAGGGGCGGCTCACCCCTCCACTTT,CASSLGGRGGSPLHF
TRBJ2-7,NA,NA,TRBV28,TGTGCCAGCAGTTTTGGCCCCGAGCAGTACTTC,CASSFGPEQYF
TRBJ2-1,NA,NA,TRBV6-2/TRBV6-3,TGTGCCAGCAGTTACGGAAATGAGCAGTTCTTC,CASSYGNEQFF
TRBJ2-7,NA,TRBD2,TRBV6-2/TRBV6-3,TGTGCCAGCAGTTGGGGTAGCGGGACCTCCTACGAGCAGTACTTC,CASSWGSGTSYEQYF
TRBJ1-1,NA,NA,TRBV18,TGTGCCAGCTCACCCACAGACATGAACACTGAAGCTTTCTTT,CASSPTDMNTEAFF
TRBJ1-4,NA,NA,TRBV5-8,TGTGCCAGCAGCAAAGGGGGGAATTCGCAAACTAATGAAAAACTGTTTTTT,CASSKGGNSQTNEKLFF
TRBJ1-6,few,NA,TRBV19,TGTGCCAGTAGTATCGTCGGTTCACCCCTCCACTTT,CASSIVGSPLHF
TRBJ1-2,once,NA,TRBV7-9,TGTGCCAGCAGCTTAGCGCCCGTGGGTTACACCTTC,CASSLAPVGYTF
TRBJ2-3,NA,NA,TRBV3-1/TRBV3-2,TGTGCCAGCAGCCCCCGAGAGGGTACAGATACGCAGTATTTT,CASSPREGTDTQYF
TRBJ1-5,NA,NA,TRBV10-3,TGTGCCATCAGTGAACAGGTCCCTCAGCCCCAGCATTTT,CAISEQVPQPQHF
TRBJ1-5,few,TRBD1,TRBV28,TGTGCCAGCAGGGGGACAGGGGGCTCTCAGCCCCAGCATTTT,CASRGTGGSQPQHF
TRBJ2-5,few,NA,TRBV7-9,TGTGCCAGCAGCCACGAATCGTCGCAGACCCAGTACTTC,CASSHESSQTQYF
TRBJ2-7,few,TRBD1,TRBV30,TGTGCCTGGGCAGGGGGCTCCGGGGTTTACTACGAGCAGTACTTC,CAWAGGSGVYYEQYF
TRBJ1-1,NA,NA,TRBV18,TGTGCCAGCTCACCATTGAGTCCCCAACAGGGTCGGACTGAAGCTTTCTTT,CASSPLSPQQGRTEAFF
TRBJ2-1,few,NA,TRBV6-5,TGTGCCAGCAGCCCAATAAAATGGTACAATGAGCAGTTCTTC,CASSPIKWYNEQFF
TRBJ1-1,NA,NA,TRBV2,TGTGCCAGCAGTAGACAGGCACGGGCTTTCTTT,CASSRQARAFF
TRBJ1-5,NA,NA,TRBV7-9,TGTGCCAGCAGCGCCCGGGACAATCAGCCCCAGCATTTT,CASSARDNQPQHF
TRBJ1-2,few,TRBD1,TRBV6-2/TRBV6-3,TGTGCCAGCAGTTATACAGGGGGCTATGGCTACACCTTC,CASSYTGGYGYTF
TRBJ2-1,NA,NA,TRBV30,TGTGCCTGGAGTGTGGCGGGGCATGAGCAGTTCTTC,CAWSVAGHEQFF
TRBJ2-3,NA,TRBD1,TRBV7-2,TGTGCCAGCAGCCGGGACAGAGGCACAGATACGCAGTATTTT,CASSRDRGTDTQYF
TRBJ2-7,NA,NA,TRBV7-2,TGTGCCAGCAGCTTATATCGGTTTGAGACTAGGGGTAGGCCCTACGAGCAGTACTTC,CASSLYRFETRGRPYEQYF
TRBJ2-3,NA,TRBD2,TRBV19,TGTGCCAGTAGTGTTACGGGGGGGCAAGATACGCAGTATTTT,CASSVTGGQDTQYF
TRBJ1-4,NA,NA,TRBV7-2,TGTGCCAGCAGCTTAGCGCCGCAGTCAACTAATGAAAAACTGTTTTTT,CASSLAPQSTNEKLFF
TRBJ1-2,NA,NA,TRBV7-3,TGTGCCAGCAGCTTAGGGGGGAACTATGGCTACACCTTC,CASSLGGNYGYTF
TRBJ1-1,NA,TRBD1,TRBV7-2,TGTGCCAGCAGCTTCGGACAGGGGGCTTTTGAAGCTTTCTTT,CASSFGQGAFEAFF
TRBJ2-7,NA,NA,TRBV6-7,TGTGCCAGCAGTTACCCGGGAAGCCCCCCTGGGGGCGAGCAGTACTTC,CASSYPGSPPGGEQYF
TRBJ1-2,NA,NA,TRBV5-8,TGTGCCAGCAGCTTGGGGATCTTCTATGGCTACACCTTC,CASSLGIFYGYTF
TRBJ1-1,NA,NA,TRBV21-1,TGTGCCAGCAGCAAGGACTACAGGGGGAAGGAGAACACTGAAGCTTTCTTT,CASSKDYRGKENTEAFF
TRBJ1-1,NA,NA,TRBV5-1,TGCGCCAGCAGCCAATACAGGGTGAACACTGAAGCTTTCTTT,CASSQYRVNTEAFF